This TCR beta chain is from a study of blood T cells in healthy people across ages. This CDR3 is 16 amino acids long. Per the germline V gene, CDR1 is SGHTA and CDR2 is FQGNSA. V shed 4 bases and J 4 bases; nucleotides not matched to a gene: 12. The authors drew about 9.5 milliliters of peripheral blood from each donor. Per sample, extraction of total RNA gave at least 6 micrograms in every case. A remark on this clonotype: Its antigen is not known.

Next came a second PCR, run for roughly 6 to 11 cycles, which used a sample-barcoded 5' primer along with a J-beta primer mix. TCRdb recomputed calls from the 5' RACE reads with MiXCR, one row per CDR3 protein. The sample carries more than 800,000 distinct CDR3 sequences, roughly 26% recorded once. General study results and limits: PBMCs went unsorted, and a conclusive naive versus antigen-experienced comparison was therefore prevented. Changes in expanded clonotypes were possibly confounded, as the CMV status of donors was unknown.

The receptor comes from a woman of 80 years or more in good health. Source material: blood. The rearrangement uses TRBV7-2 and TRBJ2-5, with 7 bases that match TRBD2. Here the CDR3 reads CASSSPGRGGRETQYF. Written as DNA, the CDR3 is TGTGCCAGCAGCTCCCCGGGGAGGGGAGGAAGAGAGACCCAGTACTTC.